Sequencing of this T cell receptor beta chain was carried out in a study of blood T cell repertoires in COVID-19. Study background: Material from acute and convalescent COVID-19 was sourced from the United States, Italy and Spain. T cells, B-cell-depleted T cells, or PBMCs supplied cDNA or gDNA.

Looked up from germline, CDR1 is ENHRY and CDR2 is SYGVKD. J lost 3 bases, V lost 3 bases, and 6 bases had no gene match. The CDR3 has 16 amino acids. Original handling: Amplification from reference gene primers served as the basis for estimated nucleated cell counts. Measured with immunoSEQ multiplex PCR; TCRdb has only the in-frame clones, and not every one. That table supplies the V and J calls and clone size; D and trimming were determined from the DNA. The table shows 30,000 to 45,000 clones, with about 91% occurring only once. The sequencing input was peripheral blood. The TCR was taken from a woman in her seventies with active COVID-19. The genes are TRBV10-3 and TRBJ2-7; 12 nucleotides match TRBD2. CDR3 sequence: CAISDASGGVHYEQYF. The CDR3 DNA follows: TGTGCCATCAGTGATGCTAGCGGGGGGGTTCACTACGAGCAGTACTTC.